These 24 T cell receptor beta chains came from one sample sequenced in a study of technical replicates of blood from a handful of donors. Sequenced by immunoSEQ multiplex PCR; TCRdb stores in-frame clones only, minus some. The sample includes around 70,000 clones, 90% to 95% of them seen just once. Sequencing was carried out using T cells isolated from PBMCs. The receptors come from a human donor in good health.

V and J are TRBV5-1 and TRBJ2-2, with TRBD1 matching over 7 bases. The CDR3 extends over 14 amino acids. CDR1 SGHRS and CDR2 YFSETQ come from the germline V gene. The J segment lost 1 base and the V segment lost 4 bases, leaving 1 base of the junction unmatched. The CDR3 here is CASSRTGNTGELFF. Here the CDR3 DNA reads TGCGCCAGCAGCCGGACAGGGAACACCGGGGAGCTGTTTTTT.

DNA for the CDR3: TGTGCCAGCAGCTTAACACCTCCCGCTGAAGCTTTCTTT. Its protein is CASSLTPPAEAFF. The V and J genes are TRBV7-8 and TRBJ1-1; D uncertain. The germline CDR1 and CDR2 sequences are SGHVS and FQNEAQ. V was cut by 2 bases and J by 6 bases, with 10 bases left in between. CDR3 size: 13 residues.

This clone has only a few counts. The chain carries TRBV12-5 and TRBJ1-1, with TRBD1 matching 7 bases. The V gene's germline CDR1 is LGHNT and CDR2 FRNRAP. J gave up 3 bases and V 5 bases, and 6 bases lay outside the gene matches. This CDR3 contains 14 residues. In DNA, the CDR3 is TGTGCTAGTGGTCCGCGGACAGGAGACACTGAAGCTTTCTTT. This translates into CASGPRTGDTEAFF.

The V and J genes are TRBV27 and TRBJ2-3; 8 nucleotides line up with TRBD2. CDR1 MNHEY and CDR2 SMNVEV come from the germline V gene (reference sequence). After removal of 2 bases from V and 5 bases from J, the junction contained 6 bases not matched to a gene. This CDR3 contains 15 residues. CDR3: CASSLVLAGLDTQYF. For the CDR3, the DNA is TGTGCCAGCAGTTTAGTTCTAGCGGGCTTAGATACGCAGTATTTT.

This chain connects TRBV27 to TRBJ1-1; the D is unclear. Trimming pared 3 bases from V and 7 bases from J, leaving 9 bases between. CDR1 and CDR2 from the germline V gene are MNHEY and SMNVEV (reference sequence). CDR3 size: 12 residues. This CDR3 is CASSFYRGEAFF. The CDR3 bases are TGTGCCAGCAGTTTTTACCGAGGTGAAGCTTTCTTT.

The chain combines TRBV10-3 with TRBJ2-2; a weak D match, TRBD2 (5 bases). The CDR3 spans 15 residues. Germline CDR1 ENHRY, CDR2 SYGVKD. V was pared by 8 bases and J by 5 bases, with 18 bases between. The CDR3 sequence is CAISSGPTVTGELFF. Here the CDR3 DNA reads TGTGCCATCTCAAGCGGACCTACGGTTACCGGGGAGCTGTTTTTT.

This clone was counted between two and nine times. V usage is TRBV5-1 and J usage is TRBJ2-2, with 8 positions matching TRBD1. The CDR3 consists of 14 residues. The germline gives CDR1 SGHRS, CDR2 YFSETQ. The V and J ends lost 6 bases and 7 bases, in that order; junction bases with no gene match: 8. The CDR3 region is CASKGQGWNGELFF. The CDR3 nucleotides are TGCGCCAGCAAAGGACAGGGATGGAACGGGGAGCTGTTTTTT.

This clone was seen a few times. The rearrangement links TRBV5-1 to TRBJ2-7; D gene ambiguous. The CDR3 extends over 13 amino acids. V was cut by 3 bases and J by 1 base, with 8 bases left in between. The V gene's germline CDR1 is SGHRS and CDR2 YFSETQ. Here the CDR3 DNA reads TGCGCCAGCAGCTCTGACACTTCCTACGAGCAGTACTTC. Translating it yields CASSSDTSYEQYF.

V is TRBV7-3 and J is TRBJ2-1; 7 nucleotides line up with TRBD1. This CDR3 contains 14 residues. V trimming: 5 bases; J trimming: 10 bases; junction bases outside the gene matches: 11. Germline V CDR1 and CDR2: SGHTA, FQGTGA. CDR3: CASSLTGTVSEQFF. The CDR3 nucleotides are TGTGCCAGCAGCCTGACCGGGACAGTCAGCGAGCAGTTCTTC.

CDR3 nucleotide sequence: TGCGCCAGCAGCCTCGTATTACCGTTTGTGGACAGGGTCAGCGAGCAGTACTTC. Amino acids: CASSLVLPFVDRVSEQYF. The chain employs TRBV5-1 and TRBJ2-7, with 8 bases fitting TRBD1. The CDR3 length is 18 residues. Trimming at V came to 4 bases and at J to 6 bases, leaving 21 bases not matched to a gene. The V gene's germline CDR1 is SGHRS and CDR2 YFSETQ.

The rearrangement uses TRBV4-1 and TRBJ2-1; 9 positions agree with TRBD1. Germline V gives CDR1 MGHRA, CDR2 YSYEKL. V dropped 0 bases and J dropped 3; count of bases not matched to a gene: 9. This CDR3 has 18 residues. The CDR3 loop reads CASSQEGGRDRDYNEQFF. CDR3 coding DNA: TGCGCCAGCAGCCAAGAAGGGGGCCGGGACAGGGACTACAATGAGCAGTTCTTC.

V gene TRBV15 combines with J gene TRBJ2-7, with a weak D call TRBD1 (5 bases). The CDR3 loop spans 12 amino acids. V was trimmed by 6 bases and J by 4 bases, leaving 10 bases between them. The germline CDR1 and CDR2 sequences are LNHNV and YYDKDF (reference sequence). DNA of the CDR3: TGTGCCACCAGAGACAGAGCGTACGAGCAGTACTTC. It codes for CATRDRAYEQYF. Full variable domain (missing parts from reference TRBV15 and TRBJ2-7): DAMVIQNPRYQVTQFGKPVTLSCSQTLNHNVMYWYQQKSSQAPKLLFHYYDKDFNNEADTPDNFQSRRPNTSFCFLDIRSPGLGDTAMYLCATRDRAYEQYFGPGTRLTVT.

The J gene is TRBJ1-2, the V gene TRBV4-3; D remains unclear. CDR1 is LGHNA and CDR2 is YSLEER in the germline V gene. V lost 0 bases and J lost 5, with 13 bases in between. The CDR3 contains 15 residues. This CDR3 reads CASSQEYKRGYGYTF. The CDR3 nucleotides are TGCGCCAGCAGCCAAGAATATAAGCGAGGGTATGGCTACACCTTC.

The chain joins TRBV11-2 to TRBJ2-1; 11 bases agree with TRBD2. CDR3 length equals 17 residues. Germline V lookup: CDR1 SGHAT, CDR2 FQNNGV. After removal of 3 bases from V and 7 bases from J, the junction contained 11 bases not matched to a gene. The CDR3 DNA is TGTGCCAGCAGCTTGGGCCTGGGGCTAGCGGGAGGAAATGAGCAGTTCTTC. It specifies CASSLGLGLAGGNEQFF.

For this clone: This specimen includes other DNA sequences encoding the same CDR3. The rearrangement joins TRBV19 to TRBJ1-2; the match to TRBD1 covers 8 bases. The CDR3 has 14 residues. The trim removed 7 bases at V and 0 bases at J, leaving 4 bases unmatched. Germline CDR1 LNHDA, CDR2 SQIVND (reference sequence). The CDR3 sequence: CASTLDRANYGYTF. As DNA, the CDR3 is TGTGCCAGTACTCTGGACAGGGCTAACTATGGCTACACCTTC.

The chain carries TRBV19 and TRBJ1-2; the D gene is possibly TRBD1 (5 bases). This CDR3 contains 13 residues. CDR1 is LNHDA and CDR2 is SQIVND in the germline V gene (reference sequence). V was clipped by 5 bases and J by 4 bases, with 11 bases between them. The CDR3 sequence: CASSGGQGYGYTF. The DNA of the CDR3 is TGTGCCAGTAGTGGCGGCCAGGGCTATGGCTACACCTTC.

CDR3 protein: CASSVGHLYEQYF. CDR3 coding DNA: TGTGCCAGCAGTGTGGGACACCTCTACGAGCAGTACTTC. This chain links TRBV6-1 with TRBJ2-7, with D perhaps matching TRBD1 (6 bases). V was clipped by 4 bases and J by 3 bases, with 10 bases between them. The germline gives CDR1 MNHNS, CDR2 SASEGT. CDR3 length equals 13 residues.

The chain has TRBV27 and TRBJ1-1, with 8 positions matching TRBD1. V dropped 2 bases and J dropped 1; count of bases not matched to a gene: 0. Germline assignment: CDR1 MNHEY and CDR2 SMNVEV (reference sequence). The CDR3 contains 14 residues. CDR3 in amino acids: CASSLGTGNTEAFF. The CDR3 bases are TGTGCCAGCAGTTTAGGGACAGGGAACACTGAAGCTTTCTTT.

This sequence joins TRBV19 and TRBJ1-3; D may be TRBD1 (5 bases). The germline gives CDR1 LNHDA, CDR2 SQIVND (reference sequence). The CDR3 sequence is 13 residues long. The V gene lost 9 bases and the J gene lost 5 bases, with 14 bases spanning the gap. CDR3 loop: CASSGGNRNTIYF. DNA of the CDR3: TGTGCCAGCTCCGGGGGGAACCGAAACACCATATATTTT.

The J gene is TRBJ2-7, the V gene TRBV7-9; 10 nucleotides match TRBD1. Germline CDR1 is SEHNR and CDR2 is FQNEAQ (reference sequence). J was trimmed by 6 bases and V by 8 bases; bases with no gene match: 4. The CDR3 runs 12 residues. The CDR3 region is CASVDRGSEQYF. In DNA form, the CDR3 reads TGTGCCAGCGTGGACAGGGGGTCCGAGCAGTACTTC.

This rearrangement joins TRBV20-1 to TRBJ1-2; D is unresolved. Germline CDR1 and CDR2: DFQATT and SNEGSKA (reference sequence). V lost 6 bases and J lost 4, with 9 bases in between. This CDR3 is built from 11 residues. The CDR3 loop is CSAEGVYGYTF. Written as DNA, the CDR3 is TGCAGTGCCGAGGGTGTCTATGGCTACACCTTC.

The rearrangement uses TRBV7-9 and TRBJ2-1; maybe TRBD2 (5 bases). Germline CDR1 reads SEHNR; CDR2 reads FQNEAQ (reference sequence). The CDR3 has 14 residues. The V end lost 1 base, the J end lost 3 bases, and 7 bases lay between the germline ends. The CDR3 region is CASSLVRDYNEQFF. As DNA, the CDR3 is TGTGCCAGCAGCTTAGTACGGGACTACAATGAGCAGTTCTTC.

V gene TRBV29-1 combines with J gene TRBJ2-1, with D perhaps TRBD2 (5 bases). The CDR3 is 12 residues long. The germline V gene encodes CDR1 SQVTM and CDR2 ANQGSEA. V shed 5 bases and J shed 6 bases, with 11 bases lying between them. This CDR3 reads CSVRGFGNEQFF. The CDR3 nucleotides are TGCAGCGTTCGGGGTTTCGGCAATGAGCAGTTCTTC.

The gene calls are TRBV7-9 and TRBJ2-7, with 7 bases matching TRBD2. Germline values: CDR1 SEHNR, CDR2 FQNEAQ (reference sequence). The CDR3 loop spans 19 amino acids. The J segment lost 1 base and the V segment lost 1 base, leaving 16 bases of the junction unmatched. The CDR3 sequence: CASSLVLGQRLAASYEQYF. The CDR3 nucleotides read TGTGCCAGCAGCTTAGTGTTAGGCCAAAGACTAGCAGCATCCTACGAGCAGTACTTC.